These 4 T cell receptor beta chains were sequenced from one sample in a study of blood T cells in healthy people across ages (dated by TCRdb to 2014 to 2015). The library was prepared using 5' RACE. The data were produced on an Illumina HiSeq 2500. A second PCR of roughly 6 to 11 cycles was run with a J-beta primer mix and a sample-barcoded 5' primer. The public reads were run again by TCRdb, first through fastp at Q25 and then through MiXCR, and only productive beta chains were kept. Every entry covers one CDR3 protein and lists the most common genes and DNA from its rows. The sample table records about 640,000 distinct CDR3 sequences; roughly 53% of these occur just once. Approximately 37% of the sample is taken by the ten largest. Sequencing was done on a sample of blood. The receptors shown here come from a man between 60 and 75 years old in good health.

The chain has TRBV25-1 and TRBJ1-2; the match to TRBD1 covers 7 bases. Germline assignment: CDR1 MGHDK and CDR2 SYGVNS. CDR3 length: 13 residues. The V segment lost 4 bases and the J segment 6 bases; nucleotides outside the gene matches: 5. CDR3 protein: CASSGRGRDGYTF. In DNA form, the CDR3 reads TGTGCCAGCAGTGGGAGGGGGCGCGATGGCTACACCTTC.

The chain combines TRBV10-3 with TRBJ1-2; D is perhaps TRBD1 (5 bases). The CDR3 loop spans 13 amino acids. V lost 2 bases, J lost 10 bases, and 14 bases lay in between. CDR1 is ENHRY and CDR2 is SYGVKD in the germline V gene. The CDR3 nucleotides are TGTGCCATCAGTGAGCGGGGGGACCGCTACTACACCTTC. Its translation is CAISERGDRYYTF.

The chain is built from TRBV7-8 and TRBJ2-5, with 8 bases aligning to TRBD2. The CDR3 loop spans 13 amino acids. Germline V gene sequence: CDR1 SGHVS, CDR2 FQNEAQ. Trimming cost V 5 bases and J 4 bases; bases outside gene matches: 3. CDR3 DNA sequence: TGTGCCAGCAGCGACCGGGAGGGAGAGACCCAGTACTTC. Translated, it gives CASSDREGETQYF.

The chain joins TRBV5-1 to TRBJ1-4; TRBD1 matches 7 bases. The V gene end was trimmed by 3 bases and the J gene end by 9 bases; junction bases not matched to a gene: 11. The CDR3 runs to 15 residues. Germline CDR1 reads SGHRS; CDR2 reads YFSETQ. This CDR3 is CASSWEGAQGKKLFF. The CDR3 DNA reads TGCGCCAGCAGCTGGGAGGGGGCTCAAGGGAAAAAACTGTTTTTT.